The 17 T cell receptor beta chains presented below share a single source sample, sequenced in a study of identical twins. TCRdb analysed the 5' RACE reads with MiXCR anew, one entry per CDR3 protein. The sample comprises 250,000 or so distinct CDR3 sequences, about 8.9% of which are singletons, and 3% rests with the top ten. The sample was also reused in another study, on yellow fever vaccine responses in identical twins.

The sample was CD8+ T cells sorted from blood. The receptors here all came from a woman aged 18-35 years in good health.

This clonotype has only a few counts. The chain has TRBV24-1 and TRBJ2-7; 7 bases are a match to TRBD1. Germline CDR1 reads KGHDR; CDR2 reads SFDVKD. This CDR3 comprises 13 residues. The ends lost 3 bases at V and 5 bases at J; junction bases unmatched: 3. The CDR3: CATSDPTGNEQYF. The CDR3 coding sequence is TGTGCCACCAGTGATCCGACAGGGAACGAGCAGTACTTC.

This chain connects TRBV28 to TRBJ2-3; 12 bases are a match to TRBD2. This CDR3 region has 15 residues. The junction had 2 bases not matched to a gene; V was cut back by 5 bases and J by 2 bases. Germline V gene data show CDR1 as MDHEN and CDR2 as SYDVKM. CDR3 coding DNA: TGTGCCAGCAGTACTAGCGGGGGGATCACAGATACGCAGTATTTT. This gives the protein CASSTSGGITDTQYF.

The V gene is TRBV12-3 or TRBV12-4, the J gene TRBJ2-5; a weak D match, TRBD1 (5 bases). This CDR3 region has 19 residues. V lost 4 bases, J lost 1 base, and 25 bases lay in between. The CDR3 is CASSSLLTAGTLIQETQYF. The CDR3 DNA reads TGTGCCAGCAGTTCCCTCCTGACAGCCGGAACCTTAATCCAAGAGACCCAGTACTTC.

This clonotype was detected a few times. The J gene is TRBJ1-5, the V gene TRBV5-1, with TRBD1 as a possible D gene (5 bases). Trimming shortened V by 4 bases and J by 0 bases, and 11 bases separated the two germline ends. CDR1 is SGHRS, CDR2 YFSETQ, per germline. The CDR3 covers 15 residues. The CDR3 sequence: CASSLTGASNQPQHF. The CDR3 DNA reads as TGCGCCAGCAGCCTCACAGGAGCTAGCAATCAGCCCCAGCATTTT.

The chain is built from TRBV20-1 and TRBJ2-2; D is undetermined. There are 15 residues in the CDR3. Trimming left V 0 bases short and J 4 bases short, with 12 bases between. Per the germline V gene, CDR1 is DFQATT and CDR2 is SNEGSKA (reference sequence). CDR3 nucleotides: TGCAGTGCTAGAGATTGGGTAGAAAGCACCGGGGAGCTGTTTTTT. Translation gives CSARDWVESTGELFF.

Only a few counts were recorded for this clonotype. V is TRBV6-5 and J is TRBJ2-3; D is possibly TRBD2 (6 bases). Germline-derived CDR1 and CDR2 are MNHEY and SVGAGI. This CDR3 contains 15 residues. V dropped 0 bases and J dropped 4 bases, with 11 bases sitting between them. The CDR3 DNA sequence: TGTGCCAGCAGTTACTCGATGGAGGGCGCAGATACGCAGTATTTT. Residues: CASSYSMEGADTQYF.

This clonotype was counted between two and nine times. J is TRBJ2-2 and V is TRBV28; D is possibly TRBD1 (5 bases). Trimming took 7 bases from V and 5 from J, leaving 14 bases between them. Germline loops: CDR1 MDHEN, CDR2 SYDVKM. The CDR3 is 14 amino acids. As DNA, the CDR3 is TGTGCCAGCACCCCCATACAGGTGACCGGGGAGCTGTTTTTT. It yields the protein CASTPIQVTGELFF.

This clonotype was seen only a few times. The chain's CDR3 is CASSRRDRVLNNEQFF. DNA of the CDR3: TGTGCCAGCAGCCGCCGGGACAGGGTGTTGAACAATGAGCAGTTCTTC. The chain couples TRBV3-1 to TRBJ2-1; 9 nucleotides line up with TRBD1. CDR3 size: 16 residues. Losses at the gene ends were 4 bases for V and 5 bases for J; bases not matched to a gene: 9. CDR1 is LGHDT, CDR2 YNNKEL, per germline (reference sequence).

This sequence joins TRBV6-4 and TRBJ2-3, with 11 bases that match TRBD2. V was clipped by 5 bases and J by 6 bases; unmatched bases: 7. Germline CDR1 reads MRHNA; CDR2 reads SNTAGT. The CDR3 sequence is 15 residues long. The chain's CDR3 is CASSRLAGTSDTQYF. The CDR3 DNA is TGTGCCAGCAGTCGACTAGCGGGGACGAGTGATACGCAGTATTTT.

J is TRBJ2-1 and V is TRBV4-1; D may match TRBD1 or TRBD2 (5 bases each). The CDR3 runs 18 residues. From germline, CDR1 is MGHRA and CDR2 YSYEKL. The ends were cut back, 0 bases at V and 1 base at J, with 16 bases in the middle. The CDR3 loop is CASSQEAPWGSSYNEQFF. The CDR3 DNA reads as TGCGCCAGCAGCCAAGAAGCCCCTTGGGGGAGTTCCTACAATGAGCAGTTCTTC.

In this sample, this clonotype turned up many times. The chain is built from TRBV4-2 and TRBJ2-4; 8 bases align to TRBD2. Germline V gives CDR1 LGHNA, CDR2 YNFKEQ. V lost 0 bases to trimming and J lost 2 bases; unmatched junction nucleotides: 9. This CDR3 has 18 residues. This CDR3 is CASSQDVSGAGPKNIQYF. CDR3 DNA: TGTGCCAGCAGCCAAGATGTTAGCGGGGCTGGACCCAAAAACATTCAGTACTTC.

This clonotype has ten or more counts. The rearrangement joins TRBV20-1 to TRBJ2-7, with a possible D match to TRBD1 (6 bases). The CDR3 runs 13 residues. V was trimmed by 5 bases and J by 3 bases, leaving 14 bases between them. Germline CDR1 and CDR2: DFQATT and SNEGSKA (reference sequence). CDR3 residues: CSARHRAFYEQYF. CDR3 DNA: TGCAGTGCTCGCCACAGGGCCTTCTACGAGCAGTACTTC.

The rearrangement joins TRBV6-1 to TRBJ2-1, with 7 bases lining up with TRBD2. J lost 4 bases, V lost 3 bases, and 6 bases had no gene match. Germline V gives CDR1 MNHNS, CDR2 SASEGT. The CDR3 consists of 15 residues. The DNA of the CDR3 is TGTGCCAGCAGTGACCGGACTAGTAGGTACAATGAGCAGTTCTTC. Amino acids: CASSDRTSRYNEQFF.

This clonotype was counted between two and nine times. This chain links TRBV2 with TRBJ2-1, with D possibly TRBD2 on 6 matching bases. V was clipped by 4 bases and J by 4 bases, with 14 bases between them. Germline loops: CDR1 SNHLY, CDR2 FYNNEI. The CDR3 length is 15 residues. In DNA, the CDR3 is TGTGCCAGCAGTGTGACGGGGGATCCTTACAATGAGCAGTTCTTC. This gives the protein CASSVTGDPYNEQFF.

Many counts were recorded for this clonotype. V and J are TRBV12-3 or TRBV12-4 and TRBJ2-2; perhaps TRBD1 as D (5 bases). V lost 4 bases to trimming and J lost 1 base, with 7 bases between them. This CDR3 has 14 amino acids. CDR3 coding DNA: TGTGCCAGCAGTTGGGGCGGGAACACCGGGGAGCTGTTTTTT. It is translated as CASSWGGNTGELFF.

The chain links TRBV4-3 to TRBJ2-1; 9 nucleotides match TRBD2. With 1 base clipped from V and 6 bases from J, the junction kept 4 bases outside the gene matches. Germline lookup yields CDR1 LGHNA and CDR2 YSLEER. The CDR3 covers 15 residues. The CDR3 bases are TGCGCCAGCAGCCAAGGCGCTAGCGGGATCAATGAGCAGTTCTTC. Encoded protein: CASSQGASGINEQFF.

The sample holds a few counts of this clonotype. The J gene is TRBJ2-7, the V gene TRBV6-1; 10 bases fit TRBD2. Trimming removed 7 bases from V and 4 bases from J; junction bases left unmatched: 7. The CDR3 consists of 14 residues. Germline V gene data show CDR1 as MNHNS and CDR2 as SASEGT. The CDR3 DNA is TGTGCCAGCACCTCAGCGGGAGGGACGTACGAGCAGTACTTC. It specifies CASTSAGGTYEQYF.